This T cell receptor (beta chain) was recovered during a study of cytomegalovirus exposure and HLA in healthy donors. General study results and limits: As a later analysis revealed, most CMV-associated TCR beta chains appeared HLA-restricted. TCR sequences were mostly rare, though some public TCRs occurred in many donors. The likely origin of a cluster of highly shared sequence variants was a sequencing artifact.

PCR primers comprised 60 Vbeta and 13 Jbeta primers. Repertoires were generated with immunoSEQ multiplex PCR, while TCRdb's copy carries only in-frame clones and drops some. This sample has about 130,000 clones, with around four fifths found just once. The junction had 5 bases not matched to a gene; V was cut back by 5 bases and J by 4 bases. The CDR3 length is 14 residues. The germline gives CDR1 MNHEY, CDR2 SMNVEV (reference sequence). In regard to this clone: The antigen is unknown.

This receptor was obtained from a male donor in good health and CMV-seropositive. This chain uses TRBV27 with TRBJ2-7; TRBD2 agrees at 10 bases. The sequencing sample was made of PBMCs. The CDR3 is CASSALAGNYEQYF. The CDR3 DNA reads as TGTGCCAGCAGTGCACTAGCGGGGAATTACGAGCAGTACTTC.